A selection of T cell receptor beta chains follows, all from one sample in a study of cytotoxic CD8 clonotypes in ibrutinib-treated CLL. Method: immunoSEQ multiplex PCR; TCRdb's copy keeps in-frame clones and lacks some. The table shows over 100,000 clones, with 70% to 90% occurring only once. The sequencing here drew on PBMCs, taken after 24 months of ibrutinib treatment. These receptors were obtained from a human donor with chronic lymphocytic leukemia. The conserved cysteine and the conserved F or W are not part of the CDR3 here.

TRBV2 | ASSEWDRTNLYGYT
TRBV5-1 | ASSTGQGRGETQY
TRBV7-3 | ASRGGGFTDTQY
TRBV2 | ASREDSYTGELF
TRBV7-9 | ASSLEQGGYGYT
TRBV6-6 | ATSKTGAGIAYEQY
TRBV7-7 | ASGPRVRGSGELF
TRBV27 | ASSAGRGALNAYEQY
TRBV30 | AWSVQGDSYNSPLH
TRBV5-4 | ASSLKGALGAF
TRBV7-9 | ASSLGQGYQPQH
TRBV5-1 | ASRPGNTEAF
TRBV4-2 | ASSQRPGQSSYEQY
TRBV28 | ASSNPAFTGGNEQF
TRBV28 | ASSLGGSGGYTIY
TRBV27 | ASSFGAGASTDTQY
TRBV30 | AWSVRTSAYNEQF
TRBV6-6 | ASSRLGRLNNSPLH
TRBV28 | ASSSWGGSHNSPLH
TRBV27 | ASSPRGGQEAF
TRBV5-6 | ASSLVRTSLTDTQY
TRBV7-2 | ASSLGTGSSPLH
TRBV13 | ASSPPGLHYNEQF
TRBV7-2 | ASSLDLGNRY
TRBV28 | ASSPPPGDYGYT
TRBV19 | ASKRAGLGDQPQH
TRBV9 | ASSVGSQGALVTQY
TRBV29-1 | SVEFVGEANTEAF
TRBV2 | ASSGHTSADY
TRBV6-1 | ASSVEGNRGTGELF
TRBV6-5 | ASSRPGQGNEQY
TRBV14 | ASSQDPTGYYGYT
TRBV2 | ASSETGLAGGSEQF
TRBV5-1 | ASNTQGMGNSPLH
TRBV6-5 | ASSYGGVYGYT
TRBV5-6 | ASSLMDRGHQPQH
TRBV6-5 | ASRRTSGEQETQY
TRBV5-1 | ASSLVLVWTGGGQPQH
TRBV7-2 | ASSLRTGSYNSPLH
TRBV4-3 | ASRLPWRLAGDNEQF
TRBV20-1 | SPPSSF
TRBV18 | ASSPGQGDNQPQH
TRBV6-1 | ASSGLTGTSYEQY
TRBV5-4 | ASSYGQGPETQY
TRBV19 | ASRTGDMNTEAF
TRBV7-2 | ASSYGQGPYNEQF
TRBV28 | ASSLGGGTEAF
TRBV28 | ASRESGNTIY
TRBV4-1 | ASSQDRDSGSYEQY
TRBV28 | ASRKTGQETQY
TRBV10-3 | AISAGGGGGNTIY
TRBV4-1 | ASSQDGGYQETQY
TRBV4-1 | ASSQLPPGPRDSPLH
TRBV7-2 | ASSSNRGLNQPQH
TRBV29-1 | SVEGQYNNYGYT
TRBV28 | ASSFSLGTQKQF
TRBV4-1 | APCPGGGLGDTQY